This TCR beta chain originates from a study of PD-1 blockade in classical Hodgkin lymphoma (dated by TCRdb to 2020 to 2021). For the wider study: Nivolumab dosing was 3 mg/kg intravenously every 2 weeks, continuing until either disease progression or unacceptable toxicity. The study used CyTOF and TCR beta sequencing to define a peripheral blood immune signature of response to PD-1 blockade in classical Hodgkin lymphoma. The research as a whole found: By C4D1, a significant rise was seen in CD4+ TCR diversity but not in CD8+ TCR diversity (p=0.0027 vs p=0.16), and the rise was most apparent among complete responders (p=0.02). Baseline TCR diversity was reported to be lower in newly diagnosed patients than in healthy donors and to be lower still in relapsed/refractory patients. Lower diversity was observed in patients in whom nivolumab was started less than 1 year after ASCT, and these patients were excluded from later analyses so that confounding by immune reconstitution would be avoided. Trial patients with a complete response had baseline diversity similar to that of newly diagnosed patients, while partial responders and progressors had significantly lower diversity. The study covered only a single clinical trial cohort, and the causes of the repertoire differences, possibly disease activity or prior therapy, were still not defined.

Taken with the paper, the label for time point translates to: cycle 1 day 1 (C1D1), immediately before nivolumab initiation. Relapse after autologous stem cell transplantation had occurred in all trial patients, and cohorts A, B and C were distinguished by prior brentuximab vedotin exposure. The trial cohort was composed of some 57 patients with relapsed/refractory classical Hodgkin lymphoma, for whom complete response, partial response or progressive disease was recorded as best overall response. Single-agent nivolumab was administered to trial patients in the multi-cohort phase II CheckMate 205 trial. An independent review committee assessed best overall response by applying the 2007 International Working Group response criteria. PBMCs from the trial were collected at three points: immediately before nivolumab initiation (C1D1), and during therapy at cycle 2 day 1 and cycle 4 day 1. Peripheral blood was collected in 8 mL Vacutainer Cell Preparation Tubes, from which PBMCs were isolated by centrifugation and then cryopreserved.

With regard to this clone: Its recognized antigen is unknown. Qualities for individual bases were not recorded, and no much larger clone is one base off.

V is trimmed back by 10 bases and J by 5 bases, and the junction contains 12 bases that no gene match accounts for. Reading from cysteine to phenylalanine, the CDR3 counts 15 amino acids. Kept here is only the CDR3 DNA, which spans 45 bases and is read in frame from base 1. In the germline V gene (reference sequence), CDR1 corresponds to LNHDA and CDR2 to SQIVND. The Qiagen DNeasy kit was used to extract genomic DNA both from unsorted PBMCs and from the negatively selected CD4+ and CD8+ fractions. Using primers that anneal to V and J segments, immunoSEQ multiplex PCR amplified the TCR beta CDR3 regions. A synthetic immune receptor repertoire was used to minimize amplification bias, and any residual bias was removed computationally once sequencing was done. On the study's bioinformatics: Custom Python scripts were used to quantify repertoire diversity as the Shannon entropy index. Unsorted, CD4+ and CD8+ repertoires were analyzed separately, except in combined analyses where CD4+ and CD8+ sequences were merged in silico. A clone was considered expanded if an increase in frequency of at least 2-fold after treatment relative to C1D1 was found, and a pseudocount of 0.5 was applied to clones undetected at baseline. Singleton clones were defined as clones with 0 or 1 copy at C1D1, and non-singleton clones were defined as clones with 2 or more copies. Clones expanded in unsorted samples were annotated as CD4+, CD8+ or unknown by matching protein sequences in sorted samples from the same patient. Wilcoxon tests on paired samples were used to test changes in diversity from C1D1 to C4D1. Not all clones reach the TCRdb copy of this immuneACCESS table, which keeps in-frame sequences only. Checked studies attribute under half of the gap to unresolved V genes and leave the rest unexplained. V and J calls and clone size come straight from that table; D and trimming were deduced from the DNA. The sample table lists fewer than 100,000 clones, roughly 89% of them with a count of one. Roughly 2.8% of the sample is held by the ten biggest clonotypes.

The sequence is built from TRBV19 and TRBJ2-4, and TRBD1 matches 9 of the central bases. The sequencing used peripheral blood mononuclear cells (PBMCs), collected at baseline. This TCR came from a human donor with classical Hodgkin lymphoma. The nucleotide sequence is given as TGTGCCACCGACCCCGGGACAGGGTGGGAAAACATTCAGTACTTC. It translates as CATDPGTGWENIQYF.